The clone carrying this T cell receptor beta chain was picked up many times. Combining iRepertoire HTBI primers with Arm-PCR of CDR3 regions, the authors built TCR beta libraries. TCRdb re-analysed the multiplex PCR reads in MiXCR, keeping a single row per CDR3 protein. The top ten clones hold 18% of a sample with about 620,000 distinct CDR3 sequences, about 15% of them seen once. The CDR3 has 15 residues. The germline V gene has CDR1 SGHTA and CDR2 FQGTGA. The J segment lost 8 bases and the V segment lost 5 bases, leaving 9 bases of the junction unmatched. This sample was taken from a study of regulatory T cells in long-lasting Graves disease. Time point of the sample: newly diagnosed GD, antithyroid drugs for less than 3 months. The TCR library was made from RNA that had been extracted from PBMCs in TRIzol. This same sample was also taken into another study, of T cells in Graves' hyperthyroidism and ophthalmopathy.

This clonotype was obtained from a woman in her thirties with Graves disease. The J gene is TRBJ2-2, the V gene TRBV7-3; 9 bases are a match to TRBD1. The source material was peripheral blood mononuclear cells (PBMCs), sampled at new diagnosis, from a patient treated with antithyroid drugs. The CDR3 sequence is CASSPGQGLLGELFF. The CDR3 DNA follows: TGTGCCAGCAGCCCGGGACAGGGTCTTTTAGGGGAGCTGTTTTTT. The whole variable domain, filled in from reference TRBV7-3 and TRBJ2-2, reads GAGVSQTPSNKVTEKGKYVELRCDPISGHTALYWYRQSLGQGPEFLIYFQGTGAADDSGLPNDRFFAVRPEGSVSTLKIQRTERGDSAVYLCASSPGQGLLGELFFGEGSRLTVL.